This T cell receptor beta chain was recovered during a study of T cells after yellow fever vaccination. Study context: Researchers used SMART-Seq v4 Ultra Low Input to prepare fractions that had low cell numbers.

They built TCR cDNA with 5'RACE template switching, a step that put in a universal primer site and UMIs. In TCRdb, the 5' RACE reads were re-called with MiXCR into one record per CDR3 protein. In the table there are approximately 610,000 distinct CDR3 sequences, around 17% of which are singletons. The study, taken as a whole, reports: Among primary-vaccination clones, most reappeared after the booster, at 95% to 96% for CD4 and about 90% for CD8.

The length of the CDR3 is 13 residues. With V trimmed by 10 bases and J by 3 bases, 7 bases remained unmatched. The germline V gene has CDR1 MNHNS and CDR2 SASEGT. This clonotype has a count of ten or more. Its antigen is as yet unknown. This clonotype originated in a man aged 18 to 35 who received the YFV17D yellow fever vaccine. The input for sequencing was PBMCs, taken 5 to 6 days after the first yellow fever vaccination. The V and J genes are TRBV6-1 and TRBJ2-7; 9 bases line up with TRBD2. The CDR3 loop is CATNSGGFYEQYV. CDR3 bases: TGTGCCACCAACAGCGGGGGGTTCTACGAGCAGTACGTC.